This T cell receptor (beta chain) originates from a study of regulatory T cells in long-lasting Graves disease. Findings of the study overall: Gene preferences differed: TRBV28, TRBJ1-2, TRBJ2-5 in persistent cases.

The sample's time point: persistent/refractory GD, antithyroid drugs over 5 years with positive TRAb. Construction of the TCR library relied on RNA isolated from PBMCs. An endocrinology department in Xi'an, China, recruited the patients. The CDR3 is 15 residues long. V shed 5 bases and J shed 3 bases, with 16 bases lying between them. Germline CDR1 and CDR2: LNHNV and YYDKDF (reference sequence). This clonotype was counted at least ten times. Its antigen is not known. Combining iRepertoire HTBI primers with Arm-PCR of CDR3 regions, the authors built TCR beta libraries. Each CDR3 protein is one row after TCRdb ran MiXCR on the multiplex PCR reads. The sample contains about 310,000 distinct CDR3 sequences, roughly 21% of which appear only once.

This receptor was taken from a female donor with Graves disease. The chain joins TRBV15 to TRBJ2-5; D is perhaps TRBD2 (5 bases). Material: peripheral blood mononuclear cells (PBMCs), obtained when the disease was refractory, from a patient treated with antithyroid drugs. CDR3 loop: CATSETRAVKETQYF. In DNA, the CDR3 is TGTGCCACCAGCGAGACCCGAGCGGTCAAAGAGACCCAGTACTTC.